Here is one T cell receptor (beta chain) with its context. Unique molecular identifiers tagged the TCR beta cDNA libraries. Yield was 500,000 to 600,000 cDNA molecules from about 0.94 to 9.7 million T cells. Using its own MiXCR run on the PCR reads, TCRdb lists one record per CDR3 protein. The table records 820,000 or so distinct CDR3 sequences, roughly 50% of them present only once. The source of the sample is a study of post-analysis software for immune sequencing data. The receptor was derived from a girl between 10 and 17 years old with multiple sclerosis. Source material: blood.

CDR3 in amino acids: CSVGQPPRGNEQFF. The CDR3, as DNA: TGCAGCGTTGGACAGCCCCCCCGGGGCAATGAGCAGTTCTTC. The V call is TRBV29-1, the J call TRBJ2-1; D is tentatively TRBD1 or TRBD2 (5 bases each). Germline values: CDR1 SQVTM, CDR2 ANQGSEA. The V gene lost 4 bases and the J gene lost 6 bases, with 16 bases spanning the gap. The CDR3 extends over 14 amino acids.